This T cell receptor beta chain was captured in a study of vaccination and CD4 T cells after COVID-19. About the research overall: Post-vaccine specimens were obtained a median approximately 70 days after dose two (range 14 to 241). Overlapping spike peptides from SARS-CoV-2, HCoV-NL63, HCoV-OC43 and HCoV-229E served to stimulate the cells.

There are 15 residues in the CDR3. V was clipped by 4 bases and J by 2 bases; unmatched bases: 5. The germline V gene has CDR1 MDHEN and CDR2 SYDVKM. The Oncomine TCR Beta short-read assay sequenced DNA from cultured CD4+ T cells. MiXCR, applied by TCRdb to the PCR reads, yields one record per CDR3 protein. The sample holds 10,000 or so distinct CDR3 sequences; roughly 77% are singletons and the top ten take around 8.1%. As for treatment: approximately 10-day PBMC culture with coronavirus spike peptide pools or control peptides (ViraFEST assay). About this clonotype itself: Its target is unknown.

The chain carries TRBV28 and TRBJ2-3; 8 bases are a match to TRBD2. The source material was CD4+ T cells from blood, cultured in vitro. The clonotype was recovered from a human donor who had recovered from COVID-19. The CDR3, as DNA: TGTGCCAGCAGTTGGGGCGGGAGGTACACAGATACGCAGTATTTT. Translation: CASSWGGRYTDTQYF.